The 22 T cell receptor beta chains reported below all come from one sample, sequenced in a study of T cells after posttransplantation cyclophosphamide (dated by TCRdb to about 2016). Library preparation used the immunoSEQ multiplex PCR assay. Drawn from immuneACCESS, this table holds only the in-frame rearrangements with V and J called that TCRdb kept. Clones are partly lost; checked studies trace under half to an unresolved V gene and leave the rest unexplained. The table shows tens of thousands of clones here, with no singletons. About 2% of the sample is in the top ten clones. The material sequenced was PBMCs. These TCRs come from a man aged 35-49 years in good health, CMV-negative, and a related stem cell transplant donor.

This clone has at least ten counts. The chain couples TRBV19 to TRBJ1-5; tentatively, D is TRBD1 (6 bases). There are 14 residues in the CDR3. CDR1 and CDR2 (germline): LNHDA, SQIVND (reference sequence). V shed 7 bases and J shed 4 bases, with 14 bases lying between them. The CDR3 loop is CASNLIGQNQPQHF. CDR3 DNA: TGTGCCAGTAATTTGATAGGACAGAATCAGCCCCAGCATTTT. Based on the CDR3 plus reference TRBV19 and TRBJ1-5, the full variable domain is DGGITQSPKYLFRKEGQNVTLSCEQNLNHDAMYWYRQDPGQGLRLIYYSQIVNDFQKGDIAEGYSVSREKKESFPLTVTSAQKNPTAFYLCASNLIGQNQPQHFGDGTRLSIL.

This clone was seen repeatedly, ten times or more. The chain has TRBV7-2 and TRBJ2-7; D may be TRBD2 (7 bases). V lost 5 bases, J lost 3 bases, and 17 bases lay in between. Looked up from germline, CDR1 is SGHTA and CDR2 is FQGNSA. The CDR3 is 15 residues long. CDR3 amino acids: CASSEGGTGDYEQYF. The CDR3 bases are TGTGCCAGCAGCGAGGGGGGGACGGGAGACTACGAGCAGTACTTC.

This clone was counted at least ten times. The genes are TRBV19 and TRBJ2-6, with D uncertain. CDR1 LNHDA and CDR2 SQIVND come from the germline V gene (reference sequence). V shed 2 bases and J shed 0 bases, with 5 bases lying between them. This CDR3 is built from 15 residues. CDR3 coding DNA: TGTGCCAGTAGTATAATAGACTCTGGGGCCAACGTCCTGACTTTC. Its protein product is CASSIIDSGANVLTF. Full variable domain (outside the CDR3, taken from reference TRBV19 and TRBJ2-6): DGGITQSPKYLFRKEGQNVTLSCEQNLNHDAMYWYRQDPGQGLRLIYYSQIVNDFQKGDIAEGYSVSREKKESFPLTVTSAQKNPTAFYLCASSIIDSGANVLTFGAGSRLTVL.

This clone was recorded at least ten times. V usage is TRBV6-1 and J usage is TRBJ1-2; perhaps TRBD1 as D (6 bases). Germline assignment: CDR1 MNHNS and CDR2 SASEGT. The CDR3 has 12 residues. Trimming stripped 4 bases from V and 10 bases from J, with 13 bases between. The CDR3 reads CASSGRQVNYTF. The CDR3 nucleotides are TGTGCCAGCAGTGGAAGACAGGTTAACTACACCTTC.

There are many counts of this clone. This rearrangement joins TRBV7-9 to TRBJ1-1, with D hard to call. Germline CDR1 and CDR2: SEHNR and FQNEAQ (reference sequence). Trimming stripped 1 base from V and 5 bases from J, with 8 bases between. The CDR3 is made up of 13 amino acids. The CDR3 DNA sequence: TGTGCCAGCAGCTTAGTCGGGTGGACTGAAGCTTTCTTT. Its protein is CASSLVGWTEAFF.

This clone occurred many times. The V and J genes are TRBV7-9 and TRBJ2-7; 9 nucleotides agree with TRBD1. Germline V CDR1 and CDR2: SEHNR, FQNEAQ (reference sequence). V lost 4 bases to trimming and J lost 2 bases; unmatched junction nucleotides: 9. This CDR3 contains 16 residues. The CDR3 nucleotides read TGTGCCAGCAGCTCCTCACCAGGGACAGGGACCTACGAGCAGTACTTC. This sequence encodes CASSSSPGTGTYEQYF.

This clone was seen ten or more times. This chain uses TRBV27 with TRBJ2-3, with 10 bases that match TRBD2. This CDR3 region has 18 residues. The ends lost 1 base at V and 0 bases at J; junction bases unmatched: 7. Per the germline V gene, CDR1 is MNHEY and CDR2 is SMNVEV (reference sequence). CDR3 bases: TGTGCCAGCAGTTTATACGGTCCACTAGCGGGGAGCACAGATACGCAGTATTTT. Protein sequence: CASSLYGPLAGSTDTQYF.

In this sample, this clone turned up many times. The genes are TRBV5-6 and TRBJ2-7; D possibly corresponds to TRBD1 (6 bases). From germline, CDR1 is SGHDT and CDR2 YYEEEE. The CDR3 covers 15 residues. V lost 0 bases and J lost 3, with 13 bases in between. The chain's CDR3 is CASSLGSGDYYEQYF. The CDR3 DNA is TGTGCCAGCAGCTTGGGTTCAGGGGATTACTACGAGCAGTACTTC.

This clone appeared many times. This chain uses TRBV2 with TRBJ2-3; D is ambiguous. This CDR3 has 13 residues. Germline CDR1 and CDR2: SNHLY and FYNNEI. V was cut by 2 bases and J by 2 bases, with 5 bases left in between. This CDR3 is CASSEIDTDTQYF. CDR3 bases: TGTGCCAGCAGTGAAATAGACACAGATACGCAGTATTTT.

This clone was seen a few times. J is TRBJ1-6 and V is TRBV28; the D gene is possibly TRBD1 (6 bases). The CDR3 is made up of 15 amino acids. Germline-derived CDR1 and CDR2 are MDHEN and SYDVKM. V lost 7 bases and J 8 bases, leaving 18 bases between the germline ends. CDR3 sequence reads: CASTPGQFPDSPLHF. CDR3 DNA: TGTGCCAGCACCCCCGGACAGTTCCCGGATTCACCCCTCCACTTT.

This clone was counted at least ten times. The CDR3 DNA is TGTGCCAGCTCTCCCCTTAGCGGGAGGGCCGGGTACGAGCAGTACTTC. Translating it yields CASSPLSGRAGYEQYF. This chain uses TRBV18 with TRBJ2-7, with 11 nucleotides matching TRBD2. V lost 6 bases, J lost 4 bases, and 11 bases stayed unmatched. Germline V CDR1 and CDR2: KGHSH, LQKENI. This CDR3 has 16 amino acids.

The chain carries TRBV6-1 and TRBJ1-1, with 7 positions matching TRBD1. This CDR3 is built from 15 residues. Germline-derived CDR1 and CDR2 are MNHNS and SASEGT. V lost 6 bases and J lost 6; bases outside the gene matches: 13. DNA of the CDR3: TGTGCCAGCAGGCCTATAGCCCGACAGGGTGCTGAAGCTTTCTTT. This gives the protein CASRPIARQGAEAFF.

Many counts were recorded for this clone. The chain's CDR3 is CASSIDSHSQETQYF. CDR3 nucleotides: TGTGCCAGTAGTATAGATTCCCACAGCCAAGAGACCCAGTACTTC. V gene TRBV19 combines with J gene TRBJ2-5; D is unclear. V shed 0 bases and J shed 1 base, with 9 bases lying between them. The CDR3 has 15 amino acids. Germline assignment: CDR1 LNHDA and CDR2 SQIVND (reference sequence).

This clone came up many times. The gene calls are TRBV6-5 and TRBJ2-3; D perhaps matches TRBD2 (5 bases). The V end was cut by 6 bases, the J end by 8 bases, with 12 bases between. Germline assignment: CDR1 MNHEY and CDR2 SVGAGI. CDR3 length equals 12 residues. Here the CDR3 reads CASRTGDRTQYF. CDR3 in DNA: TGTGCCAGCAGGACCGGGGATCGTACGCAGTATTTT.

The V gene is TRBV6-5, the J gene TRBJ2-7; D gene unclear. V was trimmed by 6 bases and J by 3 bases, leaving 12 bases between them. The CDR3 length is 13 residues. Germline V CDR1 and CDR2: MNHEY, SVGAGI. CDR3 sequence: CASSLTLIYEQYF. The CDR3 region has the DNA TGTGCCAGCAGCCTGACATTGATCTACGAGCAGTACTTC.

This clone was seen at least ten times. The CDR3 protein is CASSEPGDRERTFF. DNA of the CDR3: TGTGCCAGCAGTGAACCAGGGGACAGGGAGAGAACTTTCTTT. The rearrangement links TRBV25-1 to TRBJ1-1, with TRBD1 matching 9 bases. CDR1 MGHDK and CDR2 SYGVNS come from the germline V gene. The junction had 10 bases not matched to a gene; V was cut back by 2 bases and J by 12 bases. This CDR3 has 14 amino acids.

This clone was recorded at least ten times. The chain carries TRBV28 and TRBJ1-2, with no clear D. Germline-derived CDR1 and CDR2 are MDHEN and SYDVKM. The CDR3 sequence is 13 residues long. V was clipped by 6 bases and J by 0 bases, with 8 bases between them. The CDR3 sequence is CASRVSANYGYTF. The CDR3 DNA reads as TGTGCCAGCAGGGTATCAGCTAACTATGGCTACACCTTC.

This clone occurred many times. The chain joins TRBV15 to TRBJ2-3, with D maybe TRBD1 (6 bases). Between the trimmed V and J ends, which lost 5 bases and 6 bases, there was a span of 18 bases. The CDR3 length is 15 residues. The V gene's germline CDR1 is LNHNV and CDR2 YYDKDF (reference sequence). CDR3 protein: CATSPYRERGDTQYF. CDR3 nucleotides: TGTGCCACCAGCCCTTACAGGGAGAGAGGGGATACGCAGTATTTT.

This clone has ten or more counts. The chain employs TRBV7-9 and TRBJ1-2; the D is unclear. With 3 bases removed from V and 5 bases from J, the gap between germline ends came to 10 bases. The CDR3 length is 13 residues. Germline V gene data show CDR1 as SEHNR and CDR2 as FQNEAQ (reference sequence). The CDR3 region is CASSLISGYGYTF. The DNA of the CDR3 is TGTGCCAGCAGCTTGATTTCAGGATATGGCTACACCTTC.

This clone was recorded at least ten times. CDR3 residues: CASSQADWGEQYF. CDR3 DNA: TGCGCCAGCAGCCAAGCGGACTGGGGCGAGCAGTACTTC. The chain joins TRBV4-3 to TRBJ2-7; TRBD2 might be the D (5 bases). The CDR3 is 13 amino acids. CDR1 is LGHNA, CDR2 YSLEER, per germline. V dropped 1 base and J dropped 6 bases, with 10 bases sitting between them.

This clone was counted many times. The gene calls are TRBV7-6 and TRBJ2-7, with 10 nucleotides matching TRBD1. Losses at the gene ends were 0 bases for V and 5 bases for J; bases not matched to a gene: 4. The germline V gene has CDR1 SGHVS and CDR2 FNYEAQ. The CDR3 loop spans 15 amino acids. The CDR3 DNA sequence: TGTGCCAGCAGCTTAGCCGGGACAGGGGAGGACGAGCAGTACTTC. As protein: CASSLAGTGEDEQYF. Using reference TRBV7-6 and TRBJ2-7 for the parts outside the CDR3, the full variable domain is GAGVSQSPRYKVTKRGQDVALRCDPISGHVSLYWYRQALGQGPEFLTYFNYEAQQDKSGLPNDRFSAERPEGSISTLTIQRTEQRDSAMYRCASSLAGTGEDEQYFGPGTRLTVT.

This clone was seen at least ten times. The chain combines TRBV29-1 with TRBJ2-1, with a tentative D call TRBD2 (7 bases). Trimming stripped 6 bases from V and 0 bases from J, with 12 bases between. The CDR3 runs 14 residues. Germline CDR1 SQVTM, CDR2 ANQGSEA. The CDR3 loop is CSVAGASSYNEQFF. For the CDR3, the DNA is TGCAGCGTGGCGGGGGCGAGCTCCTACAATGAGCAGTTCTTC.